The 31 T cell receptor beta chains below all came from one sample that was sequenced in a study of control samples from healthy donors and cancer patients. Assay used: immunoSEQ multiplex PCR; TCRdb lists only in-frame clones, some missing. This table has 160,000 or so clones, 96% appearing once. Sequenced input: blood. The receptors stem from a young woman in good health.

The V and J genes are TRBV3-1 (or the pseudogene TRBV3-2) and TRBJ2-1, with 7 bases lining up with TRBD1. The CDR3 is 14 residues long. The V gene's germline CDR1 is LGHDT and CDR2 YNNKEL (reference sequence). With 4 bases clipped from V and 7 bases from J, the junction kept 7 bases outside the gene matches. This CDR3 is CASSPRQGRNEQFF. CDR3 bases: TGTGCCAGCAGCCCCCGACAGGGACGGAATGAGCAGTTCTTC.

This sequence joins TRBV7-9 and TRBJ1-2, with 7 bases fitting TRBD1. The germline V gene has CDR1 SEHNR and CDR2 FQNEAQ (reference sequence). The CDR3 is made up of 13 amino acids. The J segment lost 8 bases and the V segment lost 5 bases, leaving 8 bases of the junction unmatched. In DNA form, the CDR3 reads TGTGCCAGCAGCACGACAGGGTCGCGAGGCTACACCTTC. Its protein is CASSTTGSRGYTF.

Written as DNA, the CDR3 is TGTGCCAGCAGCACCCAAGCGGGAAGCACAGATACGCAGTATTTT. Its protein product is CASSTQAGSTDTQYF. J is TRBJ2-3 and V is TRBV9, with TRBD2 matching over 7 bases. CDR3 length: 15 amino acids. The trim removed 4 bases at V and 0 bases at J, leaving 5 bases unmatched. The germline gives CDR1 SGDLS, CDR2 YYNGEE. Together with reference TRBV9 and TRBJ2-3, the CDR3 gives the full variable domain: DSGVTQTPKHLITATGQRVTLRCSPRSGDLSVYWYQQSLDQGLQFLIQYYNGEERAKGNILERFSAQQFPDLHSELNLSSLELGDSALYFCASSTQAGSTDTQYFGPGTRLTVL.

This clone was observed a handful of times. The sample carries other DNA sequences with the same CDR3. This rearrangement joins TRBV4-1 to TRBJ2-1; 13 nucleotides line up with TRBD2. This CDR3 is built from 15 residues. V shed 4 bases and J 5 bases; nucleotides not matched to a gene: 2. Germline CDR1 reads MGHRA; CDR2 reads YSYEKL. This chain's CDR3 is CASSRGTSGDNEQFF. CDR3 in DNA: TGCGCCAGCAGCCGGGGGACTAGCGGGGACAATGAGCAGTTCTTC.

The rearrangement joins TRBV28 to TRBJ1-5; 10 nucleotides align to TRBD1. V lost 6 bases to trimming and J lost 7 bases; unmatched junction nucleotides: 6. This CDR3 has 14 amino acids. Germline values: CDR1 MDHEN, CDR2 SYDVKM. The CDR3 DNA is TGTGCCAGCAGAGTGGACAGGGGGTGGCAGCCCCAGCATTTT. Its protein product is CASRVDRGWQPQHF. The variable domain in full, completed from reference TRBV28 and TRBJ1-5, reads DVKVTQSSRYLVKRTGEKVFLECVQDMDHENMFWYRQDPGLGLRLIYFSYDVKMKEKGDIPEGYSVSREKKERFSLILESASTNQTSMYLCASRVDRGWQPQHFGDGTRLSIL.

The rearrangement links TRBV28 to TRBJ2-2, with 8 positions matching TRBD1. Unmatched junction bases numbered 5, after V lost 5 bases and J lost 3 bases. The CDR3 has 15 amino acids. Germline CDR1 MDHEN, CDR2 SYDVKM. The CDR3 coding sequence is TGTGCCAGCAGTAGCGACAGGGGTGACACCGGGGAGCTGTTTTTT. It specifies CASSSDRGDTGELFF.

The genes are TRBV6-5 and TRBJ1-2, with D tentatively TRBD1 (6 bases). This CDR3 is built from 14 residues. Looked up from germline, CDR1 is MNHEY and CDR2 is SVGAGI. V was cut by 11 bases and J by 8 bases, with 24 bases left in between. CDR3 sequence: CAVYRTARIGGYTF. In DNA form, the CDR3 reads TGTGCCGTATACCGGACAGCCCGCATCGGAGGCTACACCTTC.

The chain joins TRBV29-1 to TRBJ1-1, with unresolved D. CDR1 and CDR2 (germline): SQVTM, ANQGSEA. This CDR3 is built from 13 residues. Trimming pared 3 bases from V and 4 bases from J, leaving 12 bases between. The CDR3 sequence is CSVDYGSSTEAFF. The CDR3, as DNA: TGCAGCGTTGATTATGGGTCGAGCACTGAAGCTTTCTTT.

The CDR3 bases are TGTGCCAGCAGACCCATTCTCCGACAGCCCTACGAGCAGTACTTC. Translation gives CASRPILRQPYEQYF. This chain joins TRBV2 and TRBJ2-7; D might be TRBD1 (5 bases). This CDR3 spans 15 amino acids. Germline V gene data show CDR1 as SNHLY and CDR2 as FYNNEI. Trimming took 6 bases from V and 2 from J, leaving 17 bases between them.

A single count supports this clone. DNA for the CDR3: TGTGCCAGCAGCTCGGCTTGGGGGGGAGGGGACTACGAGCAGTACTTC. The encoded protein is CASSSAWGGGDYEQYF. The chain recombines TRBV28 with TRBJ2-7; 7 nucleotides line up with TRBD2. The CDR3 length is 16 residues. Germline CDR1 reads MDHEN; CDR2 reads SYDVKM. V lost 6 bases and J lost 3; bases outside the gene matches: 14.

The V and J genes are TRBV3-1 (or the pseudogene TRBV3-2) and TRBJ2-5, with D perhaps matching TRBD1 or TRBD2 (5 bases each). The CDR3 is 13 residues long. CDR1 is LGHDT, CDR2 YNNKEL, per germline (reference sequence). Trimming pared 4 bases from V and 5 bases from J, leaving 11 bases between. In nucleotides, the CDR3 is TGTGCCAGCAGCCCCGGGACCGGGGAGACCCAGTACTTC. As protein: CASSPGTGETQYF.

The chain has TRBV5-3 and TRBJ2-7, with D perhaps TRBD2 (5 bases). TRBV5-3 is an ORF; its function is uncertain. The CDR3 loop spans 13 amino acids. Trimming cost V 1 base and J 5 bases, with 10 bases left between them. The CDR3 region is CARSLSSFHEQYF. CDR3 DNA sequence: TGTGCCAGAAGCTTGTCTAGCTTCCACGAGCAGTACTTC.

This sequence joins TRBV4-2 and TRBJ1-3, with 10 bases aligning to TRBD1. Trimming took 9 bases from V and 2 from J; bases not matched to a gene: 7. CDR1 is LGHNA, CDR2 YNFKEQ, per germline. The CDR3 is made up of 15 amino acids. CDR3 protein: CASSDRGLTGNTIYF. DNA for the CDR3: TGTGCCAGTTCGGACAGGGGGTTGACTGGAAACACCATATATTTT.

This clone has a single count. The chain has TRBV30 and TRBJ1-5, with D hard to call. The CDR3 totals 13 residues. Per the germline V gene, CDR1 is GTSNPN and CDR2 is SVGIG (reference sequence). V lost 2 bases and J lost 7, with 12 bases in between. The CDR3 region has the DNA TGTGCCTGGAGTTTGGCCCCCCAGCAGCCCCAGCATTTT. Translating it yields CAWSLAPQQPQHF.

The J gene is TRBJ2-3, the V gene TRBV9; perhaps TRBD1 as D (5 bases). Per the germline V gene, CDR1 is SGDLS and CDR2 is YYNGEE. CDR3 size: 13 residues. Between the trimmed V and J ends, which lost 3 bases and 7 bases, there was a span of 12 bases. The CDR3 sequence is CASSARTWNTQYF. The CDR3 nucleotides are TGTGCCAGCAGCGCTCGGACATGGAATACGCAGTATTTT.

The V call is TRBV4-1, the J call TRBJ1-1; D gene ambiguous. CDR1 and CDR2 from the germline V gene are MGHRA and YSYEKL. The CDR3 contains 14 residues. The V end lost 4 bases, the J end lost 0 bases, and 9 bases lay between the germline ends. The CDR3 is CASSPGRMNTEAFF. The DNA for the CDR3 is TGCGCCAGCAGCCCGGGAAGAATGAACACTGAAGCTTTCTTT.

The chain joins TRBV19 to TRBJ2-5; D gene uncertain. The CDR3 has 13 residues. Trimming left V 4 bases short and J 4 bases short, with 10 bases between. The germline V gene encodes CDR1 LNHDA and CDR2 SQIVND (reference sequence). The CDR3: CASSSFFRETQYF. The CDR3 bases are TGTGCCAGTAGTAGCTTCTTCAGAGAGACCCAGTACTTC.

The chain links TRBV5-6 to TRBJ1-1; D is uncertain. The length of the CDR3 is 11 residues. CDR1 is SGHDT, CDR2 YYEEEE, per germline. Between the trimmed V and J ends, which lost 2 bases and 7 bases, there was a span of 6 bases. The CDR3 reads CASSFHYEAFF. CDR3 sequence (DNA): TGTGCCAGCAGCTTCCACTATGAAGCTTTCTTT. Full variable domain (rest looked up from reference TRBV5-6 and TRBJ1-1): DAGVTQSPTHLIKTRGQQVTLRCSPKSGHDTVSWYQQALGQGPQFIFQYYEEEERQRGNFPDRFSGHQFPNYSSELNVNALLLGDSALYLCASSFHYEAFFGQGTRLTVV.

This clone showed up just once. J is TRBJ2-5 and V is TRBV6-5; D is perhaps TRBD1 (6 bases). The CDR3 runs to 14 residues. Per germline, CDR1 MNHEY and CDR2 SVGAGI. Between the trimmed V and J ends, which lost 2 bases and 1 base, there was a span of 8 bases. For the CDR3, the DNA is TGTGCCAGCAGTTACCGGGACACCCAAGAGACCCAGTACTTC. It translates to CASSYRDTQETQYF.

The chain is built from TRBV19 and TRBJ1-6; no reliable D call. This CDR3 is 14 amino acids long. Germline CDR1 LNHDA, CDR2 SQIVND (reference sequence). V lost 4 bases to trimming and J lost 4 bases, with 8 bases between them. CDR3 in DNA: TGTGCCAGTAGTACCGGGTCTTATAATTCACCCCTCCACTTT. Translated: CASSTGSYNSPLHF.

V gene TRBV6-7 combines with J gene TRBJ2-7; 7 nucleotides align to TRBD2. TRBV6-7 is an open reading frame whose function is uncertain. The CDR3 runs to 17 residues. V was clipped by 0 bases and J by 3 bases; unmatched bases: 11. The DNA of the CDR3 is TGTGCCAGCAGTTACTCGAGGGAGGGTGGACCCAACTACGAGCAGTACTTC. This sequence encodes CASSYSREGGPNYEQYF.

This clone appeared a single time. The genes are TRBV13 and TRBJ2-7; 8 positions match TRBD1. This CDR3 has 16 residues. The junction had 8 bases not matched to a gene; V was cut back by 4 bases and J by 0 bases. CDR1 is PRHDT and CDR2 is FYEKMQ in the germline V gene (reference sequence). CDR3 region: CASSSETGESSYEQYF. In nucleotides, the CDR3 is TGTGCCAGCAGCTCGGAGACAGGGGAAAGCTCCTACGAGCAGTACTTC.

This rearrangement joins TRBV28 to TRBJ1-1; D is unclear. CDR1 and CDR2 from the germline V gene are MDHEN and SYDVKM. This CDR3 contains 11 residues. Trimming removed 2 bases at V and 9 bases at J, with 7 bases between. DNA for the CDR3: TGTGCCAGCAGTTTACCACGTAAAGCTTTCTTT. This codes for CASSLPRKAFF.

The V gene is TRBV2, the J gene TRBJ1-2, with D tentatively TRBD1 (5 bases). The CDR3 consists of 13 residues. Trimming left V 8 bases short and J 0 bases short, with 10 bases between. Germline CDR1 SNHLY, CDR2 FYNNEI. The CDR3 loop is CASLAGTNYGYTF. CDR3 DNA sequence: TGTGCCAGCCTAGCAGGGACTAACTATGGCTACACCTTC. Based on the CDR3 plus reference TRBV2 and TRBJ1-2, the full variable domain is EPEVTQTPSHQVTQMGQEVILRCVPISNHLYFYWYRQILGQKVEFLVSFYNNEISEKSEIFDDQFSVERPDGSNFTLKIRSTKLEDSAMYFCASLAGTNYGYTFGSGTRLTVV.

The chain recombines TRBV11-2 with TRBJ2-1; D unclear. The CDR3 has 12 amino acids. Germline CDR1 and CDR2: SGHAT and FQNNGV. The V gene lost 3 bases and the J gene lost 10 bases, with 10 bases spanning the gap. In nucleotides, the CDR3 is TGTGCCAGCAGCTTTTGGGTGTCAGAGCAGTTCTTC. Translation: CASSFWVSEQFF.

This chain links TRBV3-1 (or the pseudogene TRBV3-2) with TRBJ1-2; D gene unclear. In germline, CDR1 is LGHDT, CDR2 YNNKEL (reference sequence). CDR3 length: 14 residues. The V gene lost 0 bases and the J gene lost 4 bases, with 9 bases spanning the gap. The CDR3 nucleotides are TGTGCCAGCAGCCAAGAAACAGTTTTCTATGGCTACACCTTC. Its protein is CASSQETVFYGYTF.

This clone was seen a few times. This sequence joins TRBV11-2 and TRBJ1-6; perhaps TRBD1 as D (6 bases). CDR1 and CDR2 from the germline V gene are SGHAT and FQNNGV. V lost 5 bases, J lost 7 bases, and 12 bases lay in between. The CDR3 loop spans 14 amino acids. CDR3 DNA: TGTGCCAGCAGCCAAGGGGGGTCGAATTCACCCCTCCACTTT. Translation: CASSQGGSNSPLHF.

The DNA for the CDR3 is TGTGCCAGCAGTAAACGGCCCGGAGCGGGGGCCTTCTACAATGAGCAGTTCTTC. Its translation is CASSKRPGAGAFYNEQFF. This chain uses TRBV9 with TRBJ2-1, with 8 bases identical to TRBD2. Germline CDR1 SGDLS, CDR2 YYNGEE. The ends lost 5 bases at V and 3 bases at J; junction bases unmatched: 16. This CDR3 region has 18 residues.

V and J are TRBV28 and TRBJ2-7; 7 nucleotides agree with TRBD1. The CDR3 covers 14 residues. Germline V gives CDR1 MDHEN, CDR2 SYDVKM. With V trimmed by 8 bases and J by 3 bases, 10 bases remained unmatched. The CDR3 DNA follows: TGTGCCAGCGCAAGACAGGGTTTGGGCTACGAGCAGTACTTC. Its translation: CASARQGLGYEQYF.

The J gene is TRBJ1-1, the V gene TRBV6-5, with D uncertain. Germline V CDR1 and CDR2: MNHEY, SVGAGI. V lost 4 bases, J lost 6 bases, and 15 bases lay in between. The CDR3 spans 14 residues. CDR3 nucleotide sequence: TGTGCCAGCAGTTCCCCCCCCGCCCGCCCTGAAGCTTTCTTT. It codes for CASSSPPARPEAFF.

This sequence joins TRBV15 and TRBJ2-1; D is ambiguous. Germline CDR1 LNHNV, CDR2 YYDKDF (reference sequence). With 1 base removed from V and 6 bases from J, the gap between germline ends came to 10 bases. The CDR3 spans 14 residues. The CDR3 nucleotides read TGTGCCACCAGCAGAGGTCTAGATGCCAATGAGCAGTTCTTC. Translating gives CATSRGLDANEQFF.